Given below is one T cell receptor beta chain in context. These data are taken from a study of blood T cell repertoires in COVID-19. This table comes from immunoSEQ multiplex PCR, and its TCRdb copy is limited to in-frame clones, with some not included. The sample consists of 200,000 to 250,000 clones, about 88% of them appearing once. V lost 8 bases to trimming and J lost 0 bases, with 13 bases between them. Germline V gene sequence: CDR1 LNHDA, CDR2 SQIVND (reference sequence). The CDR3 spans 14 residues. This sequence originates from a woman aged 60 to 75 with acute or convalescent COVID-19. The sequencing input was peripheral blood. The chain combines TRBV19 with TRBJ1-1; the D gene is possibly TRBD1 (6 bases). The CDR3 sequence: CASLRGGVNTEAFF. The CDR3 nucleotides read TGTGCCAGTCTACGGGGGGGCGTGAACACTGAAGCTTTCTTT.